This TCR beta chain was retrieved from a study of T cell repertoires in cytomegalovirus infection. Study summary: It can be stated that public TCR beta signatures indicated CMV infection as well as a matching HLA type. Findings of the study overall: Clonotype analysis showed dominance of the ex vivo response by HLA-C-restricted CMV-specific TCR beta clonotypes. People with CMV and the relevant HLA were identified by cumulative public TCR beta family frequency.

This clonotype showed up just a few times. Its antigen is undetermined. CDR3 length: 17 amino acids. Germline CDR1 LGHNA, CDR2 YSLEER. Trimming shortened V by 0 bases and J by 9 bases, and 21 bases separated the two germline ends. Each CDR3 protein is one row after TCRdb ran MiXCR on the reads. Of under 200,000 distinct CDR3 sequences listed, nearly 9.5% are singletons. The chain has TRBV4-3 and TRBJ2-4; maybe TRBD2 (7 bases). The clonotype originates from a human donor in good health (CMV status not recorded). Some clones in this sample may be carry-over from other donors' samples. The source material was PBMCs. CDR3: CASSQEGGGSLGGIQYF. The DNA of the CDR3 is TGCGCCAGCAGCCAAGAAGGGGGAGGGTCGCTCGGGGGCATTCAGTACTTC.